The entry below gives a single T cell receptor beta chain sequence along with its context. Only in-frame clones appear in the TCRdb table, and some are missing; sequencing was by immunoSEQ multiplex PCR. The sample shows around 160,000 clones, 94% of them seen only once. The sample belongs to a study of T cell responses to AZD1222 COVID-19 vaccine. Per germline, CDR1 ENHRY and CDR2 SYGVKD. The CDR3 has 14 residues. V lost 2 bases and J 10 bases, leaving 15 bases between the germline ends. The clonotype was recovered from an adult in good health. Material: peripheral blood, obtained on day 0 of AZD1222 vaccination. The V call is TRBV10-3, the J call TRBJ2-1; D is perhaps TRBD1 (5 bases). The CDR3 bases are TGTGCCATCAGTGAGACAGGTAGGGTTCACGAGCAGTTCTTC. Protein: CAISETGRVHEQFF.